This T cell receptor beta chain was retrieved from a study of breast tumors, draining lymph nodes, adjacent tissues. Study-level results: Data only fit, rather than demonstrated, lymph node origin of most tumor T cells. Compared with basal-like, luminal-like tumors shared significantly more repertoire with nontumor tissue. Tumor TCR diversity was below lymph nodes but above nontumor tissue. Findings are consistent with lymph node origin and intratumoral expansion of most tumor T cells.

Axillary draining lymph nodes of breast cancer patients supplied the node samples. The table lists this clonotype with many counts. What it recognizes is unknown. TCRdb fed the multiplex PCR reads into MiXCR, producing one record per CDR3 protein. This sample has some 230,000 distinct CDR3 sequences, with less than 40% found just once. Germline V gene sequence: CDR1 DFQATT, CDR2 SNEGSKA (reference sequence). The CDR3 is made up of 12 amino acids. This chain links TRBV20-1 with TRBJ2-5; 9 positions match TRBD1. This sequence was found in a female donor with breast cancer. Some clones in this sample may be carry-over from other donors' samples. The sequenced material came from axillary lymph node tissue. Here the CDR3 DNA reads TGCAGCATCCGGGACAGGGTAGAGACCCAGTACTTC. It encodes CSIRDRVETQYF.